These 6 T cell receptor beta chains originate from one sample sequenced in a study of blood T cells in healthy people across ages. The authors ran a second PCR of 7 to 11 cycles using a sample-barcoded 5' primer and a J-beta primer mix. TCRdb passed the 5' RACE reads through MiXCR, listing each CDR3 protein once. The data contain over 1.5 million distinct CDR3 sequences, about 50% of them singletons. The sequenced sample consisted of blood. These receptors were obtained from a woman aged 40 to 50 in good health.

This clonotype was recorded a few times. The chain links TRBV6-6 to TRBJ2-1; 10 bases agree with TRBD2. V lost 8 bases and J lost 4; bases outside the gene matches: 14. The CDR3 is made up of 17 amino acids. Per germline, CDR1 MNHNY and CDR2 SVGAGI (reference sequence). The CDR3 sequence: CASRMAPGTSVYNEQFF. CDR3 DNA: TGTGCCAGCCGTATGGCCCCCGGGACTAGCGTGTACAATGAGCAGTTCTTC.

The V gene is TRBV20-1, the J gene TRBJ2-3; D is ambiguous. V was clipped by 6 bases and J by 1 base, with 11 bases between them. The CDR3 runs to 13 residues. Germline V gene data show CDR1 as DFQATT and CDR2 as SNEGSKA (reference sequence). The CDR3 DNA sequence: TGCAGTGCGTTCTACCGTGGCACAGATACGCAGTATTTT. Translated: CSAFYRGTDTQYF.

This chain uses TRBV12-3 or TRBV12-4 with TRBJ2-7, with D hard to call. V gave up 5 bases and J gave up 7 bases, with 18 bases separating them. CDR3 size: 14 residues. CDR3 bases: TGTGCCAGCAGTCCCAATCGTGCTGTGAGTGAGCAGTACTTC. This translates into CASSPNRAVSEQYF.

The chain couples TRBV12-3 or TRBV12-4 to TRBJ2-1; D call uncertain. This CDR3 is 16 amino acids long. V was trimmed by 1 base and J by 4 bases, leaving 14 bases between them. The CDR3 DNA reads TGTGCCAGCAGTTTAGTTGGCGGATCGGTATACAATGAGCAGTTCTTC. Protein sequence: CASSLVGGSVYNEQFF.

This clonotype was observed a single time. The genes are TRBV7-2 and TRBJ2-5; tentative D call: TRBD1 (5 bases). The CDR3 totals 15 residues. From germline, CDR1 is SGHTA and CDR2 FQGNSA. Trimming removed 4 bases at V and 1 base at J, with 13 bases between. In DNA, the CDR3 is TGTGCCAGCAGCTGTGTGATAGGGGCCCAAGAGACCCAGTACTTC. It specifies CASSCVIGAQETQYF. Together with reference TRBV7-2 and TRBJ2-5, the CDR3 gives the full variable domain: GAGVSQSPSNKVTEKGKDVELRCDPISGHTALYWYRQSLGQGLEFLIYFQGNSAPDKSGLPSDRFSAERTGGSVSTLTIQRTQQEDSAVYLCASSCVIGAQETQYFGPGTRLLVL.

The chain carries TRBV20-1 and TRBJ2-5, with D possibly matching TRBD2 (7 bases). Per germline, CDR1 DFQATT and CDR2 SNEGSKA (reference sequence). The CDR3 consists of 15 residues. The CDR3 here is CRSRSEGGAQETQYF. The CDR3 DNA follows: TGCAGGAGCCGATCGGAAGGGGGGGCACAAGAGACCCAGTACTTC.